Below are 30 T cell receptor beta chains sequenced from a single sample in a study of a mutant IDH1 vaccine in newly diagnosed glioma listed by TCRdb under 2021. The library was obtained by the immunoSEQ multiplex PCR assay. The table was pulled from immuneACCESS by TCRdb, which kept in-frame rearrangements only. Such tables lose some clones; where checked, under half of the loss comes from unresolved V genes, and the rest has no known cause. For this sample there are about 62,000 clones; around 83% appear just once. Under 4.5% of the sample comes from the top ten. Antigens for these TCRs are unknown. This specimen's time point label, per the study, means: week 47, end of study. Each vaccine dose was 300 ug of a 20-mer mutant IDH1 peptide in Montanide, given subcutaneously with topical imiquimod. Here the sequenced sample was PBMCs, taken from a glioma patient whose treatment included an IDH1 peptide vaccine. The receptor source for this set is a man under 40 with glioma.

This clone was detected only once. This rearrangement joins TRBV11-1 to TRBJ2-7; 12 nucleotides agree with TRBD1. V shed 7 bases, J shed 3 bases, and the junction held 4 bases outside the gene matches. The CDR3 is 14 amino acids. Germline V gene data show CDR1 as SGHAT and CDR2 as FQDESV (reference sequence). This CDR3 is CASKRDRGHYEQYF. For the CDR3, the DNA is TGTGCCAGCAAGAGGGACAGGGGGCACTACGAGCAGTACTTC.

This chain links TRBV5-1 with TRBJ2-1, with 12 positions matching TRBD2. With V trimmed by 2 bases and J by 5 bases, 2 bases remained unmatched. CDR1 and CDR2 from the germline V gene are SGHRS and YFSETQ. CDR3 length equals 15 residues. The CDR3 loop reads CASSFLAGGNNEQFF. The CDR3 region has the DNA TGCGCCAGCAGCTTCCTAGCGGGGGGGAACAATGAGCAGTTCTTC.

This sequence joins TRBV6-5 and TRBJ1-1; 9 positions agree with TRBD1. CDR1 and CDR2 (germline): MNHEY, SVGAGI. The ends lost 2 bases at V and 5 bases at J; junction bases unmatched: 6. The CDR3 is 15 residues long. The CDR3 bases are TGTGCCAGCAGTTACGGGACAGGGAGGAGGACTGAAGCTTTCTTT. It is translated as CASSYGTGRRTEAFF.

This clone was detected ten times or more. The V call is TRBV23-1, the J call TRBJ2-1; 8 positions agree with TRBD1. TRBV23-1 is noted as an ORF with a role that remains uncertain. The CDR3 is made up of 17 amino acids. Unmatched junction bases numbered 14, after V lost 3 bases and J lost 7 bases. CDR3 protein: CASSHFEGQGARNEQFF. CDR3 DNA sequence: TGCGCCAGCAGTCACTTTGAAGGGCAGGGGGCACGGAATGAGCAGTTCTTC.

The chain combines TRBV2 with TRBJ1-5; maybe TRBD1 (5 bases). In germline, CDR1 is SNHLY, CDR2 FYNNEI. The V gene lost 8 bases and the J gene lost 4 bases, with 21 bases spanning the gap. CDR3 size: 16 residues. The CDR3 DNA reads as TGTGCCAGCGGGGGTCCTGGGTTGAGGCTGAATCAGCCCCAGCATTTT. It codes for CASGGPGLRLNQPQHF.

The chain joins TRBV18 to TRBJ1-3; the D gene is possibly TRBD1 (5 bases). In germline, CDR1 is KGHSH, CDR2 LQKENI. Trimming pared 0 bases from V and 2 bases from J, leaving 14 bases between. The CDR3 length is 17 residues. The CDR3: CASSPPGRPGTGNTIYF. The CDR3 region has the DNA TGTGCCAGCTCACCACCGGGACGCCCCGGCACTGGAAACACCATATATTTT.

The V and J genes are TRBV5-1 and TRBJ2-5; possibly TRBD1 or TRBD2 for D (5 bases each). With 3 bases removed from V and 3 bases from J, the gap between germline ends came to 9 bases. Germline V lookup: CDR1 SGHRS, CDR2 YFSETQ. This CDR3 is 13 amino acids long. The CDR3 reads CASSSGRKETQYF. DNA of the CDR3: TGCGCCAGCAGCTCGGGACGGAAAGAGACCCAGTACTTC.

This chain links TRBV4-1 with TRBJ1-6; 10 nucleotides match TRBD1. After removal of 1 base from V and 14 bases from J, the junction contained 8 bases not matched to a gene. The germline V gene has CDR1 MGHRA and CDR2 YSYEKL. The CDR3 spans 15 residues. CDR3 amino acids: CASSQAGTGAIALHF. Written as DNA, the CDR3 is TGCGCCAGCAGCCAAGCTGGGACAGGGGCTATCGCCCTCCACTTT.

This sequence joins TRBV7-8 and TRBJ2-3; either TRBD1 or TRBD2 may fit D (6 bases each). The germline V gene encodes CDR1 SGHVS and CDR2 FQNEAQ. This CDR3 has 15 residues. Trimming took 0 bases from V and 1 from J, leaving 8 bases between them. The CDR3 reads CASSLAGGRTDTQYF. CDR3 coding DNA: TGTGCCAGCAGCTTAGCGGGGGGCCGCACAGATACGCAGTATTTT.

V and J are TRBV18 and TRBJ1-5, with D unresolved. From germline, CDR1 is KGHSH and CDR2 LQKENI. The V end was cut by 6 bases, the J end by 3 bases, with 15 bases between. This CDR3 comprises 15 residues. CDR3 residues: CASSHRWTTNQPQHF. The CDR3 nucleotides read TGTGCCAGCTCCCATAGGTGGACGACCAATCAGCCCCAGCATTTT. The full variable domain, its missing parts supplied by reference TRBV18 and TRBJ1-5, is NAGVMQNPRHLVRRRGQEARLRCSPMKGHSHVYWYRQLPEEGLKFMVYLQKENIIDESGMPKERFSAEFPKEGPSILRIQQVVRGDSAAYFCASSHRWTTNQPQHFGDGTRLSIL.

This chain links TRBV28 with TRBJ2-7; tentative D call: TRBD1 (6 bases). Germline-derived CDR1 and CDR2 are MDHEN and SYDVKM. V lost 3 bases and J lost 5, with 11 bases in between. This CDR3 comprises 13 residues. Here the CDR3 DNA reads TGTGCCAGCAGTTTTGACAGGCGGAACGAGCAGTACTTC. Translation: CASSFDRRNEQYF.

The chain recombines TRBV7-9 with TRBJ2-3; TRBD1 might be the D (6 bases). The length of the CDR3 is 16 residues. Germline V gene lookup returns CDR1 SEHNR and CDR2 FQNEAQ (reference sequence). The V gene lost 4 bases and the J gene lost 6 bases, with 20 bases spanning the gap. Written as DNA, the CDR3 is TGTGCCAGCAGCTCCCAGGGGCCCAAGTTGGCGGATACGCAGTATTTT. It yields the protein CASSSQGPKLADTQYF.

This rearrangement joins TRBV9 to TRBJ2-1; the match to TRBD2 covers 16 bases. The J segment lost 0 bases and the V segment lost 4 bases, leaving 7 bases of the junction unmatched. The CDR3 is 19 amino acids. In germline, CDR1 is SGDLS, CDR2 YYNGEE. The CDR3 sequence is CASSKPGLAGGSSYNEQFF. The CDR3 bases are TGTGCCAGCAGCAAACCGGGACTAGCGGGGGGGAGCTCCTACAATGAGCAGTTCTTC.

The chain joins TRBV14 to TRBJ1-1; the D is unclear. The CDR3 spans 17 residues. Looked up from germline, CDR1 is SGHDN and CDR2 is FVKESK. The V end was cut by 1 base, the J end by 4 bases, with 19 bases between. CDR3 region: CASSQVLTALGSTEAFF. The DNA for the CDR3 is TGTGCCAGCAGCCAAGTGTTAACTGCGTTGGGAAGCACTGAAGCTTTCTTT.

The chain uses TRBV7-9 and TRBJ1-4; D uncertain. The germline CDR1 and CDR2 sequences are SEHNR and FQNEAQ (reference sequence). The V gene lost 5 bases and the J gene lost 7 bases, with 17 bases spanning the gap. The CDR3 is 15 residues long. In DNA form, the CDR3 reads TGTGCCAGCAGCCGACCTGGCTACGGATCTGAAAAACTGTTTTTT. Residues: CASSRPGYGSEKLFF.

Turning to this clone: The junction and the germline gene differ at one end; a read error may be behind it. CDR3 protein: CASSKAPQAEAFF. DNA for the CDR3: TGTGCCAGCAGTAAAGCGCCCCAGGCTGAAGCTTTCTTT. V gene TRBV2 combines with J gene TRBJ1-1; D gene uncertain. CDR1 and CDR2 from the germline V gene are SNHLY and FYNNEI. This CDR3 is 13 amino acids long.

The chain recombines TRBV9 with TRBJ1-5, with TRBD1 as a possible D gene (6 bases). The CDR3 is made up of 13 amino acids. Trimming shortened V by 3 bases and J by 5 bases, and 9 bases separated the two germline ends. Germline-derived CDR1 and CDR2 are SGDLS and YYNGEE. The CDR3 DNA follows: TGTGCCAGCAGCGACAGGGTGGATCAGCCCCAGCATTTT. Protein: CASSDRVDQPQHF.

J is TRBJ2-3 and V is TRBV4-1; TRBD2 aligns across 14 bases. V trimming: 3 bases; J trimming: 5 bases; junction bases outside the gene matches: 1. Germline assignment: CDR1 MGHRA and CDR2 YSYEKL. The CDR3 totals 15 residues. The CDR3: CASSQGLAGEDTQYF. CDR3 in DNA: TGCGCCAGCAGCCAGGGACTAGCGGGGGAAGATACGCAGTATTTT.

This chain joins TRBV7-2 and TRBJ1-1; the match to TRBD1 covers 9 bases. The CDR3 covers 17 residues. The J segment lost 10 bases and the V segment lost 2 bases, leaving 17 bases of the junction unmatched. The germline gives CDR1 SGHTA, CDR2 FQGNSA. CDR3 residues: CASSLRTTGGGRTRAFF. The DNA of the CDR3 is TGTGCCAGCAGCTTAAGGACCACAGGGGGCGGGAGAACCCGAGCTTTCTTT.

The gene calls are TRBV7-2 and TRBJ1-5; D may be TRBD1 (6 bases). This CDR3 is 17 amino acids long. CDR1 is SGHTA, CDR2 FQGNSA, per germline. V was shortened by 5 bases and J by 0 bases, with 17 bases between the two germline ends. The CDR3 sequence is CASSLRSGQISNQPQHF. CDR3 coding DNA: TGTGCCAGCAGCCTCAGATCGGGACAAATTAGCAATCAGCCCCAGCATTTT.

The V gene is TRBV27, the J gene TRBJ1-1; D gene ambiguous. Germline CDR1 is MNHEY and CDR2 is SMNVEV (reference sequence). V was cut by 2 bases and J by 0 bases, with 4 bases left in between. CDR3 length equals 13 residues. The CDR3 loop reads CASSLRLNTEAFF. In DNA form, the CDR3 reads TGTGCCAGCAGTTTAAGGCTGAACACTGAAGCTTTCTTT.

The chain uses TRBV5-5 and TRBJ2-5, with 9 bases identical to TRBD1. With V trimmed by 4 bases and J by 2 bases, 6 bases remained unmatched. The CDR3 totals 15 residues. Germline V gene lookup returns CDR1 SGHKS and CDR2 YYEKEE (reference sequence). CDR3 bases: TGTGCCAGCAGCAGCCGGGACAGGGAACAAGAGACCCAGTACTTC. It is translated as CASSSRDREQETQYF.

The V gene is TRBV27, the J gene TRBJ2-7; 10 bases are shared with TRBD1. CDR3 length: 15 amino acids. The junction had 8 bases not matched to a gene; V was cut back by 5 bases and J by 4 bases. Germline values: CDR1 MNHEY, CDR2 SMNVEV (reference sequence). CDR3 amino acids: CASSLFRTGGYEQYF. CDR3 bases: TGTGCCAGCAGTCTATTTCGGACAGGGGGGTACGAGCAGTACTTC.

The V gene is TRBV5-1, the J gene TRBJ2-2, with TRBD1 identical over 11 bases. CDR1 is SGHRS and CDR2 is YFSETQ in the germline V gene. CDR3 length: 14 residues. J gave up 7 bases and V 9 bases, and 8 bases lay outside the gene matches. The CDR3 DNA sequence: TGCGCCACAGGACAGGGGGCTCTATACGGGGAGCTGTTTTTT. Its protein product is CATGQGALYGELFF. The variable domain in full, completed from reference TRBV5-1 and TRBJ2-2, reads KAGVTQTPRYLIKTRGQQVTLSCSPISGHRSVSWYQQTPGQGLQFLFEYFSETQRNKGNFPGRFSGRQFSNSRSEMNVSTLELGDSALYLCATGQGALYGELFFGEGSRLTVL.

The chain carries TRBV6-1 and TRBJ2-5; 9 positions match TRBD2. Germline V gene sequence: CDR1 MNHNS, CDR2 SASEGT. The V gene end was trimmed by 3 bases and the J gene end by 6 bases; junction bases not matched to a gene: 5. There are 14 residues in the CDR3. DNA of the CDR3: TGTGCCAGCAGTGAGCGGGGGGGGAAGAAGACCCAGTACTTC. Translated: CASSERGGKKTQYF.

This clone was detected only once. This chain connects TRBV7-9 to TRBJ1-2; 10 bases map to TRBD1. CDR1 and CDR2 (germline): SEHNR, FQNEAQ (reference sequence). This CDR3 is 16 amino acids long. J was trimmed by 0 bases and V by 5 bases; bases with no gene match: 6. The CDR3 region has the DNA TGTGCCAGCAGCCAAGAGACAGGGGGCTCTAACTATGGCTACACCTTC. It codes for CASSQETGGSNYGYTF.

V usage is TRBV5-1 and J usage is TRBJ1-5; D unclear. Trimming cost V 0 bases and J 9 bases, with 7 bases left between them. The length of the CDR3 is 12 residues. Germline assignment: CDR1 SGHRS and CDR2 YFSETQ. The CDR3 loop is CASSLDGWPQHF. DNA for the CDR3: TGCGCCAGCAGCTTGGATGGGTGGCCCCAGCATTTT.

This clone was recorded once. V gene TRBV27 combines with J gene TRBJ2-6; D gene unclear. V was trimmed by 0 bases and J by 0 bases, leaving 9 bases between them. CDR3 size: 17 residues. Germline CDR1 MNHEY, CDR2 SMNVEV (reference sequence). The CDR3 DNA reads as TGTGCCAGCAGTTTATCTGTGGGCCACTCTGGGGCCAACGTCCTGACTTTC. Amino acid sequence: CASSLSVGHSGANVLTF.

The rearrangement joins TRBV14 to TRBJ1-2; TRBD1 aligns across 7 bases. CDR1 and CDR2 from the germline V gene are SGHDN and FVKESK. V lost 4 bases to trimming and J lost 5 bases; unmatched junction nucleotides: 1. The CDR3 has 12 amino acids. CDR3: CASSPTGYGYTF. The CDR3 DNA sequence: TGTGCCAGCAGCCCGACAGGGTATGGCTACACCTTC.

This clone was counted only a few times. Other nucleotide sequences from this sample produce the same CDR3. The J gene is TRBJ1-1, the V gene TRBV5-1; no firm D call. Germline V CDR1 and CDR2: SGHRS, YFSETQ. CDR3 length: 16 residues. V lost 7 bases to trimming and J lost 3 bases, with 22 bases between them. Here the CDR3 reads CASRNAAFGVDTEAFF. The CDR3 nucleotides read TGCGCCAGCCGGAACGCAGCCTTCGGGGTGGACACTGAAGCTTTCTTT.